This T cell receptor (beta chain) was retrieved from a study of immune evolution from preneoplasia to lung adenocarcinoma. The CDR3 is 11 residues long. The germline V and J ends were trimmed by 3 bases and 1 base, with 3 bases remaining between them. Germline CDR1 reads DFQATT; CDR2 reads SNEGSKA (reference sequence). Libraries were prepared by immunoSEQ multiplex PCR; TCRdb keeps only in-frame clonotypes and omits some of them. The data show 4,000 or so clones, 82% seen once. Sequencing used FFPE invasive lung adenocarcinoma tissue. The rearrangement uses TRBV20-1 and TRBJ1-2, with D hard to call. The receptor was isolated from a person between 65 and 79 years old with invasive lung adenocarcinoma. CDR3 sequence (DNA): TGCAGTGCTAGCATTAACTATGGCTACACCTTC. Translating it yields CSASINYGYTF.